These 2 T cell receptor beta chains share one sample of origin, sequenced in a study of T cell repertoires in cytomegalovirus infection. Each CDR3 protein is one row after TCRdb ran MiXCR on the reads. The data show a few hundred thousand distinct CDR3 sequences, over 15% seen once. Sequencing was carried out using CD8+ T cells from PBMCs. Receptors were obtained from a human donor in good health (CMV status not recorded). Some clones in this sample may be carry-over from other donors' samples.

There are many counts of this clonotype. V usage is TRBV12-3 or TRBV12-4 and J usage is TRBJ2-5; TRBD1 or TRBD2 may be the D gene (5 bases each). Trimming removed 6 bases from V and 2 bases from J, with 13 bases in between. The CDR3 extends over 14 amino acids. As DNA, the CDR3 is TGTGCCAGCAGAAATTGGGACGGACAAGAGACCCAGTACTTC. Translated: CASRNWDGQETQYF.

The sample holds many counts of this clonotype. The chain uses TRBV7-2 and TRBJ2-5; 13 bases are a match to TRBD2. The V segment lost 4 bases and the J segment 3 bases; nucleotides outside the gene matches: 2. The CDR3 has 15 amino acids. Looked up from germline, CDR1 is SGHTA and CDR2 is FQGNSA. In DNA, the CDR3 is TGTGCCAGCAGCTGGACTAGCGGGGGAAAAGAGACCCAGTACTTC. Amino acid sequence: CASSWTSGGKETQYF. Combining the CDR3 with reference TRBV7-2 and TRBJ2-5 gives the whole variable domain GAGVSQSPSNKVTEKGKDVELRCDPISGHTALYWYRQSLGQGLEFLIYFQGNSAPDKSGLPSDRFSAERTGGSVSTLTIQRTQQEDSAVYLCASSWTSGGKETQYFGPGTRLLVL.